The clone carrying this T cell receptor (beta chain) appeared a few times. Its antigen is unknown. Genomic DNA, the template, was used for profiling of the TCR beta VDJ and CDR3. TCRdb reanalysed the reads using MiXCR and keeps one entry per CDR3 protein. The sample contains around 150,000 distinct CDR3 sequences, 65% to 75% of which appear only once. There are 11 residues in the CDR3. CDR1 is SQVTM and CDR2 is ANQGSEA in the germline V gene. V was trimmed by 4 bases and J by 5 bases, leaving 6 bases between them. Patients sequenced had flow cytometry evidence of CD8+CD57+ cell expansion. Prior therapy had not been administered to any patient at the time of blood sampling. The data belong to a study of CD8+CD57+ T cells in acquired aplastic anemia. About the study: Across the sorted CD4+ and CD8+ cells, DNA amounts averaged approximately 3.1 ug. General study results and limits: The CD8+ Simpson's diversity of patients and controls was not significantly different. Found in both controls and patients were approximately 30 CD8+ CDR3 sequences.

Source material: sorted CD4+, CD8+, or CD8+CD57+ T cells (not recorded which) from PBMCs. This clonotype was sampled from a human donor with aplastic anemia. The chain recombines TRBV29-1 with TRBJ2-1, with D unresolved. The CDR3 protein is CSVGINNEQFF. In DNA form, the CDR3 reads TGCAGCGTTGGGATAAACAATGAGCAGTTCTTC.